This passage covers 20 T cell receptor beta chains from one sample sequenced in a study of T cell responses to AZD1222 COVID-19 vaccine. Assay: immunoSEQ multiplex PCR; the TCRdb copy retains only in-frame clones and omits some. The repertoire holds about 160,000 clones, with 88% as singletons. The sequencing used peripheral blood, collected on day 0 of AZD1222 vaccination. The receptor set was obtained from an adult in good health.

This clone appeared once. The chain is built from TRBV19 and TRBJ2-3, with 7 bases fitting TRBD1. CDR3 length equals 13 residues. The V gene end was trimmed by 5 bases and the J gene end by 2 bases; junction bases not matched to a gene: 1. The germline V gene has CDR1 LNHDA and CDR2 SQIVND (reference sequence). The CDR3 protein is CASSGTATDTQYF. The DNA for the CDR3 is TGTGCCAGTAGTGGGACAGCCACAGATACGCAGTATTTT.

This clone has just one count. The CDR3 DNA follows: TGTGCCAGCAGCTTGGACCTCCACAGGCGATTCGACTATGGCTACACCTTC. Amino acids: CASSLDLHRRFDYGYTF. The J gene is TRBJ1-2, the V gene TRBV7-9, with TRBD1 as a possible D gene (5 bases). V was pared by 3 bases and J by 3 bases, with 20 bases between. The CDR3 is 17 residues long. CDR1 SEHNR and CDR2 FQNEAQ come from the germline V gene (reference sequence).

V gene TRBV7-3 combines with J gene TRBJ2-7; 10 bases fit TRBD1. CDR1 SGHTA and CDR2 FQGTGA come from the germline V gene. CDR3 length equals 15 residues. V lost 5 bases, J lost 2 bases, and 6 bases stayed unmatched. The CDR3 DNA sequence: TGTGCCAGCAGCCTAAGGGGACAGGGGCCCTACGAGCAGTACTTC. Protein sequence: CASSLRGQGPYEQYF.

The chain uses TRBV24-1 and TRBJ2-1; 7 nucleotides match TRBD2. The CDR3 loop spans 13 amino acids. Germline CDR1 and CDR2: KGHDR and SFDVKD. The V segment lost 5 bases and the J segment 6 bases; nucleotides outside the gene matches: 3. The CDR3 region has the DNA TGTGCCACCAGTGCGGGAGGCCTCAATGAGCAGTTCTTC. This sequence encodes CATSAGGLNEQFF.

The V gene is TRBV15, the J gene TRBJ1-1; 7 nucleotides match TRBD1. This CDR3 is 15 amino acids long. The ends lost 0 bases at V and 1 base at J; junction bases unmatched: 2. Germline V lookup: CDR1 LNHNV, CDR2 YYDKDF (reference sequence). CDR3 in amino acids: CATSRDRQGNTEAFF. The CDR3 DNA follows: TGTGCCACCAGCAGAGATCGACAGGGGAACACTGAAGCTTTCTTT.

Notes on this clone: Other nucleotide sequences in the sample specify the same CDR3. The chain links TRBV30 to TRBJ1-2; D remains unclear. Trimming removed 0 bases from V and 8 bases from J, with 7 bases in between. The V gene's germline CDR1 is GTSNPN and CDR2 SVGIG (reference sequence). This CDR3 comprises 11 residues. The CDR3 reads CAWSVGVGYTF. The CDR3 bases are TGTGCCTGGAGTGTCGGGGTGGGCTACACCTTC.

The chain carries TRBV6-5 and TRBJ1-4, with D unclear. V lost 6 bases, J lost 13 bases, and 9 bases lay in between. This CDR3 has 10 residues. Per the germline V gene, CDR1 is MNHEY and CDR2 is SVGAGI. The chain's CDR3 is CASSQGRLFF. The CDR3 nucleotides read TGTGCCAGCAGCCAAGGTAGACTGTTTTTT.

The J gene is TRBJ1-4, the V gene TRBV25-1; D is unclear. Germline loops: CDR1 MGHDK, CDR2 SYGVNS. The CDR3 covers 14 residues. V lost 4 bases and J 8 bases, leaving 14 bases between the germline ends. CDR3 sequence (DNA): TGTGCCAGCAGTGGATTCTCCGGGTCGGAAAAACTGTTTTTT. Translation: CASSGFSGSEKLFF.

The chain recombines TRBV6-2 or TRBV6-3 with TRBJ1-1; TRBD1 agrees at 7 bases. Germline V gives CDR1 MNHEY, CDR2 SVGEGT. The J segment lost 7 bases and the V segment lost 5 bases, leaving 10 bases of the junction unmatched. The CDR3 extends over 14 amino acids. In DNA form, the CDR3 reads TGTGCCAGCAGTCGACCAACCGGGACAGTTGAAGCTTTCTTT. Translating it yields CASSRPTGTVEAFF.

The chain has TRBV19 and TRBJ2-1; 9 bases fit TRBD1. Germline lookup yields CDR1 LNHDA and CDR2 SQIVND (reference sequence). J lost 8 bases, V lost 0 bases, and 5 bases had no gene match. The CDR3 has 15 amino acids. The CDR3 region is CASSIEGQGWDEQFF. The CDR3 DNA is TGTGCCAGTAGTATAGAGGGACAGGGATGGGATGAGCAGTTCTTC.

The CDR3 sequence is CASSLRPPAGEAFF. DNA for the CDR3: TGTGCCAGCAGCTTACGGCCCCCGGCGGGTGAAGCTTTCTTT. The chain couples TRBV7-2 to TRBJ1-1, with no clear D. The CDR3 spans 14 residues. Per germline, CDR1 SGHTA and CDR2 FQGNSA. V was shortened by 2 bases and J by 7 bases, with 14 bases between the two germline ends. Complete variable domain (other parts from reference TRBV7-2 and TRBJ1-1): GAGVSQSPSNKVTEKGKDVELRCDPISGHTALYWYRQSLGQGLEFLIYFQGNSAPDKSGLPSDRFSAERTGGSVSTLTIQRTQQEDSAVYLCASSLRPPAGEAFFGQGTRLTVV.

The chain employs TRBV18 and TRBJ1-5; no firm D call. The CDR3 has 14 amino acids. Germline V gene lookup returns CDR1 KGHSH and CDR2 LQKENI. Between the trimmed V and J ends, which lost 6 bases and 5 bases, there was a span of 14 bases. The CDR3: CASSLAEDDQPQHF. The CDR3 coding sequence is TGTGCCAGCTCCCTGGCAGAAGATGATCAGCCCCAGCATTTT.

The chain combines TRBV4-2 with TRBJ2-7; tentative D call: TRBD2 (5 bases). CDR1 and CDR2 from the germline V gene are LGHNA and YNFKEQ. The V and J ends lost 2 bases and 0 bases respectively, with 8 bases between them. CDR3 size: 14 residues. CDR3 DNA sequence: TGTGCCAGCAGCCAAACGGGGATCTCCTACGAGCAGTACTTC. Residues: CASSQTGISYEQYF.

This CDR3 is CASSQKQEYEKLFF. The CDR3 DNA follows: TGTGCCAGCAGCCAAAAACAGGAATATGAAAAACTGTTTTTT. The chain combines TRBV3-1 (or the pseudogene TRBV3-2) with TRBJ1-4; maybe TRBD1 (5 bases). V was cut by 2 bases and J by 6 bases, with 10 bases left in between. This CDR3 is built from 14 residues. CDR1 LGHDT and CDR2 YNNKEL come from the germline V gene (reference sequence).

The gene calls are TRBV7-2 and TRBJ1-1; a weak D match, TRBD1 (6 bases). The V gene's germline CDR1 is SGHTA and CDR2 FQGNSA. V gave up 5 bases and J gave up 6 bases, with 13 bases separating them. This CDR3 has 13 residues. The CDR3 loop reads CASSVTGMAEAFF. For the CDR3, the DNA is TGTGCCAGCAGCGTTACAGGGATGGCTGAAGCTTTCTTT.

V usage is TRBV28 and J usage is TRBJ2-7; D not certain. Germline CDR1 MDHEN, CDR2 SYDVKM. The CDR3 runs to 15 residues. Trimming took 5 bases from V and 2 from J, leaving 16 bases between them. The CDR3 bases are TGTGCCAGCAGTCCCCCCCGGAGCGAAACCTACGAGCAGTACTTC. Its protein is CASSPPRSETYEQYF.

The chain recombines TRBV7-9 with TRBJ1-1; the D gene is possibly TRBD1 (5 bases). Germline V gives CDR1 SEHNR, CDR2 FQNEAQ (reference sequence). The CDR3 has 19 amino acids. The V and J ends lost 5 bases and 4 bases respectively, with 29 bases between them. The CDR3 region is CASSPNTVEGKSWRTEAFF. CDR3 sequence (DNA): TGTGCCAGCAGCCCAAACACCGTGGAGGGGAAGAGCTGGCGCACTGAAGCTTTCTTT.

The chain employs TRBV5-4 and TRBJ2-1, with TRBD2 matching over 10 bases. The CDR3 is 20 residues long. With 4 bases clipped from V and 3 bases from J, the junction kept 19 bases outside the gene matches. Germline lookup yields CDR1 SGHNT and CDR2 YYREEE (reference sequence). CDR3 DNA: TGTGCCAGCAGCCCAAGGAGTAGCGGGGGGCCACCCCGATACTACAATGAGCAGTTCTTC. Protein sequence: CASSPRSSGGPPRYYNEQFF.

The CDR3 is CASSLAKTGGGYGYTF. In DNA form, the CDR3 reads TGTGCCAGCAGCTTAGCCAAGACAGGGGGAGGCTATGGCTACACCTTC. This chain uses TRBV7-9 with TRBJ1-2; TRBD1 aligns across 9 bases. Losses at the gene ends were 0 bases for V and 4 bases for J; bases not matched to a gene: 6. Germline assignment: CDR1 SEHNR and CDR2 FQNEAQ (reference sequence). CDR3 size: 16 residues.

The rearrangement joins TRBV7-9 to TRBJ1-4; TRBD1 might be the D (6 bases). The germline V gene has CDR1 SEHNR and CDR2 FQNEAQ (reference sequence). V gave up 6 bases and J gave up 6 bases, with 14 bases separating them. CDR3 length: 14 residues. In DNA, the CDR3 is TGTGCCAGCAGACCAGGGGTTGGGGATGAAAAACTGTTTTTT. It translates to CASRPGVGDEKLFF. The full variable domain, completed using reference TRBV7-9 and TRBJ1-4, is DTGVSQNPRHKITKRGQNVTFRCDPISEHNRLYWYRQTLGQGPEFLTYFQNEAQLEKSRLLSDRFSAERPKGSFSTLEIQRTEQGDSAMYLCASRPGVGDEKLFFGSGTQLSVL.